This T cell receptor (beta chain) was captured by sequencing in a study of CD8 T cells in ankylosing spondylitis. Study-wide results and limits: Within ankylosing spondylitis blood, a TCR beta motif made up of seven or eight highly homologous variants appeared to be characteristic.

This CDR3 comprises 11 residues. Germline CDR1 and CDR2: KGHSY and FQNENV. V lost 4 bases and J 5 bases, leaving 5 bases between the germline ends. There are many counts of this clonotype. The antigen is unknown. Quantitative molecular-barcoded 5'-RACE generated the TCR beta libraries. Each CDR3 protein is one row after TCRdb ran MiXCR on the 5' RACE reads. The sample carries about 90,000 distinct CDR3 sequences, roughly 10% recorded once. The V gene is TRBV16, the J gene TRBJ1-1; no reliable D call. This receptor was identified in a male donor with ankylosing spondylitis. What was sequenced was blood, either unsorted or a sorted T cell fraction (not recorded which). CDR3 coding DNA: TGTGCCAGCAGCCCTCGGACTGAAGCTTTCTTT. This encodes CASSPRTEAFF.